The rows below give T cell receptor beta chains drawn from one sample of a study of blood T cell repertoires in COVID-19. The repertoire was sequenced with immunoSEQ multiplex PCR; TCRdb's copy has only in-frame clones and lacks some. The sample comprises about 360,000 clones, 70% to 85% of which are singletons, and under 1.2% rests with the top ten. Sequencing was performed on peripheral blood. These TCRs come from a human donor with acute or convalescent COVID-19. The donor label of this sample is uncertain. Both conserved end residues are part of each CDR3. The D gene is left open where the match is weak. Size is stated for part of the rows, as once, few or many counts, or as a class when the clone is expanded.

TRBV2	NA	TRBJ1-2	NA	TGTGCCACCACGACCGGGACAACAAACTATGGCTACACCTTC	CATTTGTTNYGYTF
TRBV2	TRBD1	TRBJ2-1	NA	TGTGCCAGCACCGGGACAGCAGACAATGAGCAGTTCTTC	CASTGTADNEQFF
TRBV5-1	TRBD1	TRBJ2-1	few	TGCGCCAGCAGCCCGGTCCAGGGGGCAAATGAGCAGTTCTTC	CASSPVQGANEQFF
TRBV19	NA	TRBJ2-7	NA	TGTGCCAGTAGTATATCAGGGATAGGCGAGCAGTACTTC	CASSISGIGEQYF
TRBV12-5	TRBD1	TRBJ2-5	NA	TGTGCTAGTGCCTTGGACAGGGCCGAGACCCAGTACTTC	CASALDRAETQYF
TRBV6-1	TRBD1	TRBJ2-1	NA	TGTGCCAGCAGTGAACGACAGGGCTCCAATGAGCAGTTCTTC	CASSERQGSNEQFF
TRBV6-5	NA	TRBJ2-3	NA	TGTGCCAGCAGTTCGGACAGAGGGCTGTTGGATACGCAGTATTTT	CASSSDRGLLDTQYF
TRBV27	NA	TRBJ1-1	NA	TGTGCCAGCAGAAGGGGGAGGAACACTGAAGCTTTCTTT	CASRRGRNTEAFF
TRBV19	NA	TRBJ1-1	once	TGTGCCAGTAGGAGGAGGGAGCCGAACACTGAAGCTTTCTTT	CASRRREPNTEAFF
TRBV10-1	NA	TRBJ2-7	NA	TGCGCCAGCATCAGGGTTGGGGACTCCTACGAGCAGTACTTC	CASIRVGDSYEQYF
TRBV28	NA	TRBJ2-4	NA	TGTGCCAGGCTTAGGGGGACGGAGACCGAAAACATTCAGTACTTC	CARLRGTETENIQYF
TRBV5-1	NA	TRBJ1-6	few	TGCGCCAGCAGCCCCGGTGTAAATAATTCACCCCTCCACTTT	CASSPGVNNSPLHF
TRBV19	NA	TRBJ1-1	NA	TGTGCCAGCTCCCACCTTAGACAGACGAACACTGAAGCTTTCTTT	CASSHLRQTNTEAFF
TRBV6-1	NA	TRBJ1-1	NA	TGTGCCAGCAGTGAGCGGTTTGGGGGGGTGACTGAAGCTTTCTTT	CASSERFGGVTEAFF
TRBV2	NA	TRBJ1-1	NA	TGTGCCAGCACATACCTACAGGCTTACACTGAAGCTTTCTTT	CASTYLQAYTEAFF
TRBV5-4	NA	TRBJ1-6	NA	TGTGCCAGCAGCTCGGCGCTGGGCGGGCTAGGGGGAAATTCACCCCTCCACTTT	CASSSALGGLGGNSPLHF
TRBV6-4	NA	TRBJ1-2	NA	TGTGCCAGCAGTGACTCAGGGGTAGGGGGCTACACCTTC	CASSDSGVGGYTF
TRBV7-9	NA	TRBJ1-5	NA	TGTGCCAGCAGCTTATATAAGGGGCAGCCCCAGCATTTT	CASSLYKGQPQHF
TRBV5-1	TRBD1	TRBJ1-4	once	TGCGCCAGCAGCTTTCAAGGGACAGGGGCTAATGAAAAACTGTTTTTT	CASSFQGTGANEKLFF
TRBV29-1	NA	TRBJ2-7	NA	TGCAGCGTTGGATTGGAGGGGGCAACCTACGAGCAGTACTTC	CSVGLEGATYEQYF
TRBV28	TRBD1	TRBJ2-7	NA	TGTGCCAGCAGTTTATTCATGGGGACAGGGCCCTACGAGCAGTACTTC	CASSLFMGTGPYEQYF
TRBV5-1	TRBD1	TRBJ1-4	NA	TGCGCCAGCAGCCCAGGGGGGACTAATGAAAAACTGTTTTTT	CASSPGGTNEKLFF
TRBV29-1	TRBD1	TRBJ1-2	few	TGCAGCGTCCTCGGGACAGGGATTAACTATGGCTACACCTTC	CSVLGTGINYGYTF
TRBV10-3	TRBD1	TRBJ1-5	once	TGTGCCATCAGCGACAACCCCGGGACAGGGGGCAATCAGCCCCAGCATTTT	CAISDNPGTGGNQPQHF
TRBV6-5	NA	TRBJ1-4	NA	TGTGCCAGCAGCCCCCTCCCAGGGGATAATGAAAAACTGTTTTTT	CASSPLPGDNEKLFF
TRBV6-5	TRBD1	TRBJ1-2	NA	TGTGCCAGCAGTCCGGGACAGGGAATCTCTGGCTACACCTTC	CASSPGQGISGYTF
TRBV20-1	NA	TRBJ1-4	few	TGCAGTGCCCCCGTACGGGAAAAACTGTTTTTT	CSAPVREKLFF
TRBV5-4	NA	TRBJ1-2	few	TGTGCCAGCAGCTTGGAGCAGGACTACTATGGCTACACCTTC	CASSLEQDYYGYTF
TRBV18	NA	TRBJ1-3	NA	TGTGCCAGCTCACCAGACAGGACTGGAAACACCATATATTTT	CASSPDRTGNTIYF
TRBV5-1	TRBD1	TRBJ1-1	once	TGCGCCAGCAGCCATGGGACAGTACACACCAACACTGAAGCTTTCTTT	CASSHGTVHTNTEAFF
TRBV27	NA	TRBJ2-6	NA	TGTGCCAGTCTTGCTGCAGGGGCGGGGGCCAACGTCCTGACTTTC	CASLAAGAGANVLTF
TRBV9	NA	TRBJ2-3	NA	TGTGCCAGCAGCTCAACTATTAGCACAGATACGCAGTATTTT	CASSSTISTDTQYF
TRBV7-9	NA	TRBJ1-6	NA	TGTGCCAGCAGCTTGGCAGGGATTAATTCACCCCTCCACTTT	CASSLAGINSPLHF
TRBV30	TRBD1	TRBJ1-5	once	TGTGCCTGGACCTCCGGACAGGGGGCTAATCAGCCCCAGCATTTT	CAWTSGQGANQPQHF
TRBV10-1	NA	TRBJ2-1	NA	TGCGCCAGCAGTGAGTCGATTCTAGCTCGCAGCAATGAGCAGTTCTTC	CASSESILARSNEQFF
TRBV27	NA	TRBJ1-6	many	TGTGCCAGCAGTTACGCAGGCTCCTATAATTCACCCCTCCACTTT	CASSYAGSYNSPLHF
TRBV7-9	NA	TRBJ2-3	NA	TGTGCCAGCAGCTCTCAGGGGCGTAGCACAGATACGCAGTATTTT	CASSSQGRSTDTQYF
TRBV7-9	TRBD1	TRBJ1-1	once	TGTGCCAGCACCGTTGACAGGGACGCTTTCTTT	CASTVDRDAFF
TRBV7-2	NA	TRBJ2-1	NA	TGTGCCAGCAGCGCGGGACTGGCCTACTCTGAGCAGTTCTTC	CASSAGLAYSEQFF
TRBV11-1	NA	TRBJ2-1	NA	TGTGCCGGCAGCAAAGGACGTGGCAGGGGGAGGAATGAGCAGTTCTTC	CAGSKGRGRGRNEQFF
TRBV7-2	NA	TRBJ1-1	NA	TGTGCCAGCAGCTTTAAAGGGCAGGGAACTGAAGCTTTCTTT	CASSFKGQGTEAFF